The rows below give T cell receptor beta chains drawn from one sample of a study of blood T cells in healthy people across ages. TCRdb reanalysed the 5' RACE reads using MiXCR and keeps one entry per CDR3 protein. This sample yields around 1,700,000 distinct CDR3 sequences, of which roughly 30% are seen a single time; roughly 8.2% belongs to the top ten. The sequenced sample was blood. Receptors were obtained from a woman aged 25 to 45 in good health. Both conserved end residues are part of each CDR3. Each record gives: D gene, J gene, V gene, clone size, CDR3 DNA, CDR3 protein. The D gene is left open where the match is weak. The size field is filled for only some rows; it gives once, few, many or a size class.

D gene: NA
J gene: TRBJ2-7
V gene: TRBV2
clone size: few
CDR3 DNA: TGTGTGAGTCATATTCTGACCTACGAGCAGTACTTC
CDR3 protein: CVSHILTYEQYF

D gene: NA
J gene: TRBJ2-7
V gene: TRBV7-6
clone size: NA
CDR3 DNA: TGTGCCAGCAGCAAGGGACCCGGTCGGGAGCAGTACTTC
CDR3 protein: CASSKGPGREQYF

D gene: NA
J gene: TRBJ2-1
V gene: TRBV9
clone size: NA
CDR3 DNA: TGTGCCAGCAGCGTACGGAGGCTAGGGGGGGAGCAGTTCTTC
CDR3 protein: CASSVRRLGGEQFF

D gene: NA
J gene: TRBJ2-7
V gene: TRBV12-3/TRBV12-4
clone size: NA
CDR3 DNA: TGTGCCGGCAGTAGACAGACTGTAGCTTACTACGGGCAGTACTTC
CDR3 protein: CAGSRQTVAYYGQYF

D gene: TRBD2
J gene: TRBJ2-1
V gene: TRBV7-9
clone size: NA
CDR3 DNA: TGTGCCAGCGCACGGATCGGGGGGGCTTACAATGAGCAGTTCTTC
CDR3 protein: CASARIGGAYNEQFF

D gene: TRBD1
J gene: TRBJ2-7
V gene: TRBV2
clone size: few
CDR3 DNA: TGTGCCAGCAGGAGGGGACAGGCCGACTACGAGCAGTACTTC
CDR3 protein: CASRRGQADYEQYF

D gene: NA
J gene: TRBJ2-7
V gene: TRBV12-3/TRBV12-4
clone size: few
CDR3 DNA: TGTGCCAGCAGTCCCTTTCTCCACGAGCAGTACTTC
CDR3 protein: CASSPFLHEQYF

D gene: TRBD1
J gene: TRBJ2-5
V gene: TRBV4-1
clone size: NA
CDR3 DNA: TGCGCCAGCAGCCAGCCAACAGGGGGAGGCCAAGAGACCCAGTACTTC
CDR3 protein: CASSQPTGGGQETQYF

D gene: TRBD2
J gene: TRBJ2-1
V gene: TRBV14
clone size: NA
CDR3 DNA: TGTGCCAGCAGCCAAGAAGACGGACTAGCGGGAACCTCCTACAATGAGCAGTTCTTC
CDR3 protein: CASSQEDGLAGTSYNEQFF

D gene: TRBD2
J gene: TRBJ2-7
V gene: TRBV6-2/TRBV6-3
clone size: NA
CDR3 DNA: TGTGCCAGCAAAAGGCTAGCGGGAGGAGTCGAGCAGTACTTC
CDR3 protein: CASKRLAGGVEQYF

D gene: NA
J gene: TRBJ1-1
V gene: TRBV7-2
clone size: NA
CDR3 DNA: TGTGCCAGCAGCTTCTACCGCTCAGGGTTTCTGGACACTGAAGCTTACTTT
CDR3 protein: CASSFYRSGFLDTEAYF

D gene: NA
J gene: TRBJ2-7
V gene: TRBV5-1
clone size: few
CDR3 DNA: TGCACCAGCAGCTTCGGACAGAGCTCCTACGAGCAGTACTTC
CDR3 protein: CTSSFGQSSYEQYF

D gene: TRBD2
J gene: TRBJ2-7
V gene: TRBV2
clone size: NA
CDR3 DNA: TGTGCCAGCAGTGAAGAGGAGCGGGGGGTCTCCGAGCAGTACTTC
CDR3 protein: CASSEEERGVSEQYF

D gene: TRBD1
J gene: TRBJ2-7
V gene: TRBV4-1
clone size: many
CDR3 DNA: TGCGCCAGCAGGATGAGACAGGGAGCCCACGAGCAGTACTTC
CDR3 protein: CASRMRQGAHEQYF

D gene: NA
J gene: TRBJ1-2
V gene: TRBV7-9
clone size: few
CDR3 DNA: TGTGCCAGCAGCTACAGAGGGGAGGGCATCTTC
CDR3 protein: CASSYRGEGIF

D gene: TRBD1
J gene: TRBJ1-2
V gene: TRBV2
clone size: NA
CDR3 DNA: TGTGCCAGCAAGACGGACAGGGCGGCCACCTTC
CDR3 protein: CASKTDRAATF

D gene: NA
J gene: TRBJ2-5
V gene: TRBV9
clone size: many
CDR3 DNA: TGTGCCAGCAGCGAAACAGGAGGGCTTGGCCAAGAGACCCAGTACTTC
CDR3 protein: CASSETGGLGQETQYF

D gene: NA
J gene: TRBJ1-1
V gene: TRBV5-4
clone size: many
CDR3 DNA: TGTGCCAGCAGCTTGTTGGATGAAGCTTTCTTT
CDR3 protein: CASSLLDEAFF

D gene: TRBD1
J gene: TRBJ2-5
V gene: TRBV29-1
clone size: NA
CDR3 DNA: TGCATCGTTGGCCGAATGGGAACAGGGGTCTACAATGAGCAGTACTTC
CDR3 protein: CIVGRMGTGVYNEQYF

D gene: NA
J gene: TRBJ1-5
V gene: TRBV9
clone size: few
CDR3 DNA: TGTGCCAGCCGAATCGGGAGTGAGCCCCAGCATTTT
CDR3 protein: CASRIGSEPQHF

D gene: TRBD2
J gene: TRBJ2-1
V gene: TRBV12-3/TRBV12-4
clone size: NA
CDR3 DNA: TGTGCCAGCAGTTTAGCGCCCGGGACTAGCGGGGGGGCGGGAAATGAGCGGTTCTTC
CDR3 protein: CASSLAPGTSGGAGNERFF

D gene: NA
J gene: TRBJ1-2
V gene: TRBV28
clone size: NA
CDR3 DNA: TGTGCCGGTAAAACAGGGAAACACTATGGCTACACCTTC
CDR3 protein: CAGKTGKHYGYTF

D gene: NA
J gene: TRBJ2-5
V gene: TRBV7-9
clone size: few
CDR3 DNA: TGTGCCAGCAGCCGGGTTCGGGTAGAGACCCAGTACTTC
CDR3 protein: CASSRVRVETQYF

D gene: NA
J gene: TRBJ1-5
V gene: TRBV24-1
clone size: NA
CDR3 DNA: TGTGCCACCAGTGGCCGGACGGAGAGCAATCAGCCCCAGCATTTT
CDR3 protein: CATSGRTESNQPQHF

D gene: NA
J gene: TRBJ2-3
V gene: TRBV6-5
clone size: many
CDR3 DNA: TGTGCCATCAGTTACGCCAGGGGTACGCAGTATTTT
CDR3 protein: CAISYARGTQYF

D gene: TRBD1
J gene: TRBJ1-2
V gene: TRBV9
clone size: NA
CDR3 DNA: TGTGCCAGCAGAGGGGCAGGGGGCCGGTATGGCTACACCTTC
CDR3 protein: CASRGAGGRYGYTF

D gene: NA
J gene: TRBJ2-5
V gene: TRBV3-1
clone size: NA
CDR3 DNA: TGTGCCAGCAGCCAATTTGCATTAGCGACAGATGAAGAGACCCAGTACTTC
CDR3 protein: CASSQFALATDEETQYF

D gene: TRBD1
J gene: TRBJ1-4
V gene: TRBV6-1
clone size: few
CDR3 DNA: TGTGCCAGCAGTGTGGTTGGGACAGGGGACGAAAAACTGTTTTTT
CDR3 protein: CASSVVGTGDEKLFF

D gene: TRBD1
J gene: TRBJ2-5
V gene: TRBV28
clone size: NA
CDR3 DNA: TGTGCCAGCAGTTTAAGGGACAGGGGAGGGGAGACCCAGTACTTC
CDR3 protein: CASSLRDRGGETQYF

D gene: NA
J gene: TRBJ1-2
V gene: TRBV20-1
clone size: many
CDR3 DNA: TGCAGTGCTAGAGACCGACTCTCCGGGCAGGCCACTAACTATGGCTACACCTTC
CDR3 protein: CSARDRLSGQATNYGYTF

D gene: NA
J gene: TRBJ1-2
V gene: TRBV12-3/TRBV12-4
clone size: NA
CDR3 DNA: TGTGCCAGCAGTTGGACGGAGGCCAACTATGGCTACACCTTC
CDR3 protein: CASSWTEANYGYTF

D gene: NA
J gene: TRBJ2-1
V gene: TRBV5-6
clone size: many
CDR3 DNA: TGTGCCAGCAGCCCAACAAGCAGCAATGAGCAGTTCTTC
CDR3 protein: CASSPTSSNEQFF

D gene: NA
J gene: TRBJ2-6
V gene: TRBV12-3/TRBV12-4
clone size: many
CDR3 DNA: TGTGCCAACTCGGCAGACGGTCCCAACGTCCTGACTTTC
CDR3 protein: CANSADGPNVLTF

D gene: NA
J gene: TRBJ2-5
V gene: TRBV5-1
clone size: NA
CDR3 DNA: TGCGCCAGTAGACCAGGACCGTCCGGTCAAGAGACCCAGTACTTC
CDR3 protein: CASRPGPSGQETQYF

D gene: NA
J gene: TRBJ1-3
V gene: TRBV6-5
clone size: few
CDR3 DNA: TGTGCCAGCAGTTACTCGGGCGTTTTTGGAAACACCATATATTTT
CDR3 protein: CASSYSGVFGNTIYF

D gene: NA
J gene: TRBJ2-3
V gene: TRBV25-1
clone size: NA
CDR3 DNA: TGTGCCAGCAGTGAATGGGGGGGCCGGACAGATACGCAGTATTTT
CDR3 protein: CASSEWGGRTDTQYF

D gene: NA
J gene: TRBJ2-6
V gene: TRBV5-1
clone size: NA
CDR3 DNA: TGCGCCAGCAGCTCGGAAGGGGTTGTGAGCTCTGGGGCCAACGTCCTGACTTTC
CDR3 protein: CASSSEGVVSSGANVLTF

D gene: TRBD1
J gene: TRBJ2-3
V gene: TRBV7-9
clone size: few
CDR3 DNA: TGTGCCAGCAGCTTACAGGGACAGGGTCGGCATACAGATACGCAGTATTTT
CDR3 protein: CASSLQGQGRHTDTQYF

D gene: NA
J gene: TRBJ2-3
V gene: TRBV7-2
clone size: NA
CDR3 DNA: TGTGCCAGCAGCTTCATGGGGAGTTTCACAGATACGCAGTATTTT
CDR3 protein: CASSFMGSFTDTQYF

D gene: NA
J gene: TRBJ2-5
V gene: TRBV10-3
clone size: many
CDR3 DNA: TGTGCCATCAGTGAAAGGCTCCGAACCGGGGAGACCCAGTACTTC
CDR3 protein: CAISERLRTGETQYF

D gene: NA
J gene: TRBJ2-3
V gene: TRBV7-9
clone size: NA
CDR3 DNA: TGTGCCAGCAGCTTAGATGGGGTAATGGCTACGCAGTATTTT
CDR3 protein: CASSLDGVMATQYF

D gene: NA
J gene: TRBJ2-1
V gene: TRBV18
clone size: NA
CDR3 DNA: TGTGCCTGCTCACCCCAACTAGCAGTTAACAATGAGCAGTTCTTC
CDR3 protein: CACSPQLAVNNEQFF

D gene: NA
J gene: TRBJ1-2
V gene: TRBV14
clone size: few
CDR3 DNA: TGTGCCAGCAGCGGCCCCGGGGGTTATTATGGCTACACCTTC
CDR3 protein: CASSGPGGYYGYTF

D gene: NA
J gene: TRBJ2-5
V gene: TRBV2
clone size: NA
CDR3 DNA: TGTGCCAGCAAGAGACTAACAGGGAGAGGAGAGACCCAGTACTTC
CDR3 protein: CASKRLTGRGETQYF